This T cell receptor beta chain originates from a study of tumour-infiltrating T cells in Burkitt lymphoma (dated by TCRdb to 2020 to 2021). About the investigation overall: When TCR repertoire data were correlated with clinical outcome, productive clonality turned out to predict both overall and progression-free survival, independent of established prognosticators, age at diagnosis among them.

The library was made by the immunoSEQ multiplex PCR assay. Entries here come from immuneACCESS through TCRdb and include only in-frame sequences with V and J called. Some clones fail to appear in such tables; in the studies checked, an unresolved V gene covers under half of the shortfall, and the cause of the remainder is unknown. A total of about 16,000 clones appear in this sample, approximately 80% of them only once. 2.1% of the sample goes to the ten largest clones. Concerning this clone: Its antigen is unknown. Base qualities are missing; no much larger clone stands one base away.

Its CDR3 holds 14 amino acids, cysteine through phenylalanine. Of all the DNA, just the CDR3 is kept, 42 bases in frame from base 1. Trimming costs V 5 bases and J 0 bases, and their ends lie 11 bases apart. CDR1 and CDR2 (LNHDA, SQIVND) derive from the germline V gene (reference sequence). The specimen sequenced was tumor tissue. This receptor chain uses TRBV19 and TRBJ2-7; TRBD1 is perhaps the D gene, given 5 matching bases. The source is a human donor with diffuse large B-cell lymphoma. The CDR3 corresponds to CASSQDTTSYEQYF. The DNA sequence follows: TGTGCCAGTAGTCAGGACACCACCTCCTACGAGCAGTACTTC.